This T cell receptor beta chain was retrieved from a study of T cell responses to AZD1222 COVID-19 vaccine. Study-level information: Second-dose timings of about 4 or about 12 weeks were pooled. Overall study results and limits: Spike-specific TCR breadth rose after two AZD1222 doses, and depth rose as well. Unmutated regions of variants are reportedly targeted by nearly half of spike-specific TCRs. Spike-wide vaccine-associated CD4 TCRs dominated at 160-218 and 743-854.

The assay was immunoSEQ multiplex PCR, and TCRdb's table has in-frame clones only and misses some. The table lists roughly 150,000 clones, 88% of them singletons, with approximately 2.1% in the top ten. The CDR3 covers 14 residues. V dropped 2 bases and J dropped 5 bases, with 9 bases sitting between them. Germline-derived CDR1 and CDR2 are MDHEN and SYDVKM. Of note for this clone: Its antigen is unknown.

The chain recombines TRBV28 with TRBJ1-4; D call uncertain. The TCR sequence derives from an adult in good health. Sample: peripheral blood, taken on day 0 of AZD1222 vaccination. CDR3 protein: CASSLPLRNEKLFF. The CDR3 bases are TGTGCCAGCAGTTTACCCCTGAGGAATGAAAAACTGTTTTTT.